The clone carrying this T cell receptor (beta chain) showed up just a few times. Its specificity is unknown. This CDR3 is 13 amino acids long. Germline V gene sequence: CDR1 DFQATT, CDR2 SNEGSKA (reference sequence). The V gene lost 5 bases and the J gene lost 3 bases, with 14 bases spanning the gap. The data stem from a study of T-cell reconstitution after alpha-beta-depleted transplantation in children. A library of TCRbeta sequences, prepared with unique molecular identifiers, was generated. TCRdb reprocessed the PCR reads with MiXCR, giving one entry per CDR3 protein. The data hold some 600,000 distinct CDR3 sequences, with roughly 13% observed a single time. Findings and caveats of the study: Reports say that about two months after transplant, the alpha-beta T cells came out of several hundred graft clones that had expanded. Some patients' high day-60 TCRbeta diversity was traced to surviving recipient T cells and thymic progenitors. It was newly produced T cells that mostly accounted for T-cell counts and diversity one year after transplant.

This receptor was taken from a male patient between 5 and 17 years old who had a stem cell transplant for acute myeloid leukemia, so the T cells may come from the graft donor. Source: PBMCs, mostly from graft donor cells, taken 360 days after TCRalphabeta/CD19-depleted stem cell transplant. The V and J genes are TRBV20-1 and TRBJ2-7, with D uncertain. CDR3 loop: CSAHGSSGYEQYF. CDR3 nucleotides: TGCAGTGCTCACGGCTCCTCCGGCTACGAGCAGTACTTC.